The 24 T cell receptor beta chains below all came from one sample that was sequenced in a study of CD8+ T cells in alopecia areata. Treatment indicated: oral pan-JAK inhibitor, 5-10 mg twice daily. cDNA prepared by RNA extraction and subsequent reverse transcription served as the template for sequencing. Clones were sequenced by immunoSEQ multiplex PCR, and TCRdb holds only the in-frame ones, with some missing. The sample has under 200,000 clones; less than 70% are singletons. Sequencing was performed on CD4+ T cells sorted from blood, taken at week 4, from a patient treated with tofacitinib. Receptor source: a human donor with alopecia areata.

The CDR3 bases are TGTGCCACCAGCAGAGATCGACAGGGTATTCTCCACGAGCAGTACTTC. Protein product: CATSRDRQGILHEQYF. The chain employs TRBV15 and TRBJ2-7; 7 bases align to TRBD1. J was trimmed by 5 bases and V by 0 bases; bases with no gene match: 10. There are 16 residues in the CDR3. Looked up from germline, CDR1 is LNHNV and CDR2 is YYDKDF (reference sequence).

The genes are TRBV5-1 and TRBJ1-1; D is undetermined. Germline V lookup: CDR1 SGHRS, CDR2 YFSETQ. The CDR3 is 14 residues long. V lost 0 bases and J lost 1, with 7 bases in between. CDR3 in amino acids: CASSLAVKNTEAFF. DNA for the CDR3: TGCGCCAGCAGCTTGGCGGTCAAGAACACTGAAGCTTTCTTT.

The count of this clone is one. The chain carries TRBV30 and TRBJ2-6, with 8 bases aligning to TRBD2. Germline-derived CDR1 and CDR2 are GTSNPN and SVGIG (reference sequence). This CDR3 has 15 residues. The ends lost 2 bases at V and 8 bases at J; junction bases unmatched: 8. CDR3 coding DNA: TGTGCCTGGAGTCTCGAAACGGGGGGGTCCAACGTCCTGACTTTC. It codes for CAWSLETGGSNVLTF.

The V gene is TRBV6-5, the J gene TRBJ2-2, with D possibly being TRBD1 (6 bases). V was pared by 10 bases and J by 5 bases, with 11 bases between. The CDR3 contains 12 residues. Germline V lookup: CDR1 MNHEY, CDR2 SVGAGI. The CDR3 reads CATHRVTGELFF. The CDR3 DNA follows: TGTGCCACCCACAGGGTGACCGGGGAGCTGTTTTTT.

This chain uses TRBV2 with TRBJ2-2; 7 bases line up with TRBD1. This CDR3 has 14 residues. V dropped 7 bases and J dropped 2; count of bases not matched to a gene: 4. Germline V gives CDR1 SNHLY, CDR2 FYNNEI. The CDR3 bases are TGTGCCAGCACGGGACAGTTAAACACCGGGGAGCTGTTTTTT. Its translation is CASTGQLNTGELFF.

In this sample, this clone turned up a few times. CDR3 nucleotide sequence: TGCGCCAGCAGCCTTTCCGGACTAGCGGGGGTCGAGCAGTACTTC. It specifies CASSLSGLAGVEQYF. V and J are TRBV5-1 and TRBJ2-7; TRBD2 aligns across 13 bases. Per the germline V gene, CDR1 is SGHRS and CDR2 is YFSETQ. Trimming removed 4 bases from V and 6 bases from J; junction bases left unmatched: 7. The CDR3 contains 15 residues. Full variable domain (outside the CDR3, taken from reference TRBV5-1 and TRBJ2-7): KAGVTQTPRYLIKTRGQQVTLSCSPISGHRSVSWYQQTPGQGLQFLFEYFSETQRNKGNFPGRFSGRQFSNSRSEMNVSTLELGDSALYLCASSLSGLAGVEQYFGPGTRLTVT.

The chain uses TRBV29-1 and TRBJ1-2; D uncertain. This CDR3 region has 12 residues. Trimming took off 6 bases at V and 1 base at J, with 9 bases between the two ends. Germline CDR1 reads SQVTM; CDR2 reads ANQGSEA. The CDR3 protein is CSVQSLNYGYTF. In DNA, the CDR3 is TGCAGCGTCCAGAGCCTTAACTATGGCTACACCTTC.

The chain carries TRBV29-1 and TRBJ2-5, with D possibly matching TRBD2 (5 bases). Germline V CDR1 and CDR2: SQVTM, ANQGSEA. The CDR3 is 13 residues long. V gave up 5 bases and J gave up 2 bases, with 12 bases separating them. The CDR3 region has the DNA TGCAGCGTTAACCCCGGGGTTCAAGAGACCCAGTACTTC. Protein: CSVNPGVQETQYF. The full variable domain, with the rest looked up from reference TRBV29-1 and TRBJ2-5, is SAVISQKPSRDICQRGTSLTIQCQVDSQVTMMFWYRQQPGQSLTLIATANQGSEATYESGFVIDKFPISRPNLTFSTLTVSNMSPEDSSIYLCSVNPGVQETQYFGPGTRLLVL.

The V and J genes are TRBV15 and TRBJ1-6; unclear D gene. The germline CDR1 and CDR2 sequences are LNHNV and YYDKDF (reference sequence). V dropped 5 bases and J dropped 9 bases, with 11 bases sitting between them. The CDR3 totals 13 residues. CDR3 amino acids: CATSPRVGSPLHF. Written as DNA, the CDR3 is TGTGCCACCAGCCCCCGTGTCGGTTCACCCCTCCACTTT.

The rearrangement uses TRBV6-1 and TRBJ1-5; 10 positions agree with TRBD1. The CDR3 runs 14 residues. Trimming at V came to 2 bases and at J to 9 bases, leaving 4 bases not matched to a gene. Germline CDR1 is MNHNS and CDR2 is SASEGT. CDR3 coding DNA: TGTGCCAGCAGTGAATCCGGGACAGGGGTGCCCCAGCATTTT. This codes for CASSESGTGVPQHF.

This clone was counted a few times. The V call is TRBV9, the J call TRBJ2-7, with TRBD2 matching over 11 bases. CDR3 size: 16 residues. V lost 0 bases, J lost 3 bases, and 5 bases stayed unmatched. Germline V gene lookup returns CDR1 SGDLS and CDR2 YYNGEE. CDR3 DNA: TGTGCCAGCAGCGTAGACCCTAGCGGGGGGTTCTACGAGCAGTACTTC. Protein product: CASSVDPSGGFYEQYF.

The V and J genes are TRBV29-1 and TRBJ2-1; D is possibly TRBD1 (6 bases). The ends were cut back, 8 bases at V and 6 bases at J, with 23 bases in the middle. CDR1 and CDR2 (germline): SQVTM, ANQGSEA. The CDR3 is 15 residues long. Written as DNA, the CDR3 is TGCAGCACTATTACCCGAGACAGGATTAGCAATGAGCAGTTCTTC. It codes for CSTITRDRISNEQFF.

The chain couples TRBV25-1 to TRBJ1-6, with D unresolved. CDR1 is MGHDK and CDR2 is SYGVNS in the germline V gene. Trimming removed 6 bases from V and 7 bases from J, with 10 bases in between. The length of the CDR3 is 13 residues. CDR3 in DNA: TGTGCCAGCAGCTACGCGGGGAATTCACCCCTCCACTTT. Protein sequence: CASSYAGNSPLHF.

This clone occurred a few times. DNA for the CDR3: TGTGCCTGGAGCCTATCCAGGGATAGCTACACCTTC. It encodes CAWSLSRDSYTF. The rearrangement links TRBV30 to TRBJ1-2, with D perhaps matching TRBD1 (5 bases). The germline CDR1 and CDR2 sequences are GTSNPN and SVGIG (reference sequence). V lost 3 bases and J 9 bases, leaving 14 bases between the germline ends. The CDR3 loop spans 12 amino acids.

The chain links TRBV19 to TRBJ2-6; possibly TRBD2 for D (5 bases). The ends were cut back, 6 bases at V and 0 bases at J, with 21 bases in the middle. The V gene's germline CDR1 is LNHDA and CDR2 SQIVND (reference sequence). The CDR3 sequence is 19 residues long. CDR3 in amino acids: CASRRRRGGEGSGANVLTF. CDR3 DNA sequence: TGTGCCAGTAGGCGAAGACGCGGAGGAGAGGGCTCTGGGGCCAACGTCCTGACTTTC.

The chain is built from TRBV4-2 and TRBJ1-2; D remains unclear. The CDR3 runs to 15 residues. With 0 bases removed from V and 6 bases from J, the gap between germline ends came to 14 bases. Germline CDR1 reads LGHNA; CDR2 reads YNFKEQ. CDR3 sequence (DNA): TGTGCCAGCAGCCAAGAGGCTTCGACGAGAAATGGCTACACCTTC. It codes for CASSQEASTRNGYTF.

The V and J genes are TRBV30 and TRBJ2-5, with D perhaps TRBD2 (5 bases). The CDR3 loop spans 15 amino acids. Germline V gene sequence: CDR1 GTSNPN, CDR2 SVGIG (reference sequence). Trimming removed 0 bases from V and 5 bases from J, with 16 bases in between. In DNA form, the CDR3 reads TGTGCCTGGAGTGTAGGAGATATATCGGGGGAGACCCAGTACTTC. It is translated as CAWSVGDISGETQYF.

This rearrangement joins TRBV2 to TRBJ1-1, with no clear D. CDR1 and CDR2 from the germline V gene are SNHLY and FYNNEI. The CDR3 has 13 amino acids. Trimming took off 3 bases at V and 5 bases at J, with 10 bases between the two ends. CDR3 region: CASSETTGTEAFF. DNA for the CDR3: TGTGCCAGCAGTGAGACTACGGGGACTGAAGCTTTCTTT.

The rearrangement links TRBV7-9 to TRBJ2-7; tentative D call: TRBD2 (6 bases). The CDR3 contains 15 residues. From germline, CDR1 is SEHNR and CDR2 FQNEAQ (reference sequence). Trimming shortened V by 7 bases and J by 2 bases, and 18 bases separated the two germline ends. The CDR3 bases are TGTGCCAGCACCCCTCTCCGGGACTCCACCTACGAGCAGTACTTC. It specifies CASTPLRDSTYEQYF.

This chain links TRBV29-1 with TRBJ1-2; D uncertain. V lost 0 bases and J lost 4, with 12 bases in between. The CDR3 is 14 amino acids. In germline, CDR1 is SQVTM, CDR2 ANQGSEA. The CDR3 sequence: CSVEDFARTYGYTF. The CDR3 DNA reads as TGCAGCGTTGAAGACTTTGCCCGCACCTATGGCTACACCTTC.

This rearrangement joins TRBV11-2 to TRBJ2-2, with 7 bases aligning to TRBD2. Trimming cost V 1 base and J 6 bases; bases outside gene matches: 2. Germline assignment: CDR1 SGHAT and CDR2 FQNNGV. This CDR3 spans 14 amino acids. This CDR3 is CASSLGLAAGELFF. In DNA, the CDR3 is TGTGCCAGCAGCTTAGGCCTAGCGGCCGGGGAGCTGTTTTTT.

The J gene is TRBJ2-7, the V gene TRBV6-5; a weak D match, TRBD1 (5 bases). From germline, CDR1 is MNHEY and CDR2 SVGAGI. Trimming shortened V by 0 bases and J by 9 bases, and 9 bases separated the two germline ends. The CDR3 totals 12 residues. For the CDR3, the DNA is TGTGCCAGCAGTTACTCGGGGCAGGTGCAGTACTTC. This sequence encodes CASSYSGQVQYF.

In its sample, this clone was seen a few times. The chain links TRBV30 to TRBJ1-2; D not certain. Germline CDR1 reads GTSNPN; CDR2 reads SVGIG (reference sequence). There are 11 residues in the CDR3. V was shortened by 4 bases and J by 7 bases, with 10 bases between the two germline ends. The CDR3 bases are TGTGCCTGGATCAGCGGCAGTGGCTACACCTTC. As protein: CAWISGSGYTF.

V gene TRBV30 combines with J gene TRBJ1-5; possibly TRBD1 for D (5 bases). V was clipped by 3 bases and J by 2 bases, with 11 bases between them. Per the germline V gene, CDR1 is GTSNPN and CDR2 is SVGIG (reference sequence). The CDR3 has 14 residues. DNA of the CDR3: TGTGCCTGGAGCGGGGCTAAGGGCAATCAGCCCCAGCATTTT. As protein: CAWSGAKGNQPQHF.